Below are 20 T cell receptor beta chains sequenced from a single sample in a study of T cells after yellow fever vaccination. TCRdb reanalysed the 5' RACE reads using MiXCR and keeps one entry per CDR3 protein. The data contain 450,000 to 550,000 distinct CDR3 sequences, over 15% of them singletons. The sequencing used PBMCs, collected 15 days after the yellow fever booster vaccination. Every receptor here comes from a man aged 25-40 years who received the YFV17D yellow fever vaccine.

The table lists this clonotype with a few counts. The rearrangement links TRBV6-5 to TRBJ2-5; D remains unclear. The CDR3 has 13 residues. The germline CDR1 and CDR2 sequences are MNHEY and SVGAGI. The ends were cut back, 2 bases at V and 11 bases at J, with 15 bases in the middle. DNA for the CDR3: TGTGCCAGCAGTTACCCGCCATCAAGTGCGCAGTACTTC. It yields the protein CASSYPPSSAQYF.

This clonotype was counted only a few times. J is TRBJ2-5 and V is TRBV18; D is ambiguous. The CDR3 is 14 amino acids. V lost 2 bases and J lost 2, with 9 bases in between. Germline values: CDR1 KGHSH, CDR2 LQKENI. CDR3 sequence (DNA): TGTGCCAGCTCACCAAAGAGTAGACAAGAGACCCAGTACTTC. Translating gives CASSPKSRQETQYF.

V and J are TRBV12-3 or TRBV12-4 and TRBJ2-6, with 7 bases that match TRBD2. This CDR3 spans 18 amino acids. Germline trimming cut 7 bases from V and 0 bases from J; bases unmatched to any gene: 12. DNA for the CDR3: TGTGCCAGCATCGCCGTAGGGCGGGGGTACTCTGGGGCCAACGTCCTGACTTTC. It encodes CASIAVGRGYSGANVLTF.

Worth noting for this clonotype: A read error may account for a junction end that differs from germline. V usage is TRBV12-3 or TRBV12-4 and J usage is TRBJ2-5; D is uncertain. There are 14 residues in the CDR3. The DNA of the CDR3 is TGTGCCAGCAGTTTAGGACCTCAGCAAGAGGCCCAGTACTTC. It is translated as CASSLGPQQEAQYF.

The V gene is TRBV10-1, the J gene TRBJ2-1; D perhaps matches TRBD1 (5 bases). This CDR3 spans 15 amino acids. Germline assignment: CDR1 WNHNN and CDR2 SYGVQD (reference sequence). Trimming shortened V by 3 bases and J by 8 bases, and 17 bases separated the two germline ends. The CDR3: CASSDPSGAFDEQFF. In DNA, the CDR3 is TGCGCCAGCAGTGACCCCTCTGGGGCTTTCGATGAGCAGTTCTTC.

This clonotype was found a few times. The chain is built from TRBV9 and TRBJ1-2; no reliable D call. V was cut by 4 bases and J by 2 bases, with 15 bases left in between. Germline V gene sequence: CDR1 SGDLS, CDR2 YYNGEE. The CDR3 runs 15 residues. DNA of the CDR3: TGTGCCAGCAGCCTAATGGGTGGGAACAACTATGGCTACACCTTC. It is translated as CASSLMGGNNYGYTF.

The chain couples TRBV11-2 to TRBJ2-3, with D perhaps matching TRBD1 (6 bases). Per the germline V gene, CDR1 is SGHAT and CDR2 is FQNNGV. This CDR3 region has 15 residues. Trimming removed 3 bases from V and 2 bases from J, with 12 bases in between. The DNA of the CDR3 is TGTGCCAGCAGCTTGGGGGCAGACAACACAGATACGCAGTATTTT. Protein sequence: CASSLGADNTDTQYF.

This clonotype was counted a few times. The chain links TRBV20-1 to TRBJ2-3; the D is unclear. Germline loops: CDR1 DFQATT, CDR2 SNEGSKA (reference sequence). With 1 base removed from V and 1 base from J, the gap between germline ends came to 6 bases. This CDR3 spans 13 amino acids. The CDR3 coding sequence is TGCAGTGCTAGAGTTGCAGGCACAGATACGCAGTATTTT. Its protein product is CSARVAGTDTQYF.

This clonotype was observed a few times. This rearrangement joins TRBV18 to TRBJ1-1; D unresolved. This CDR3 contains 14 residues. Trimming removed 3 bases from V and 6 bases from J, with 14 bases in between. Germline CDR1 is KGHSH and CDR2 is LQKENI. The CDR3 reads CASSPQADGSEAFF. For the CDR3, the DNA is TGTGCCAGCTCACCTCAGGCAGATGGCTCTGAAGCTTTCTTT.

This clonotype was counted only a few times. The chain links TRBV20-1 to TRBJ1-6; D remains unclear. V was clipped by 0 bases and J by 5 bases, with 11 bases between them. The V gene's germline CDR1 is DFQATT and CDR2 SNEGSKA (reference sequence). This CDR3 contains 15 residues. The CDR3 spells CSARDRRGNNSPLHF. The CDR3 DNA follows: TGCAGTGCTAGAGATAGGCGCGGTAATAATTCACCCCTCCACTTT.

Details on this clonotype: One junction end disagrees with the germline gene, perhaps due to a read error. The V and J genes are TRBV7-2 and TRBJ2-3; tentative D call: TRBD2 (6 bases). Germline V gene lookup returns CDR1 SGHTA and CDR2 FQGNSA. The CDR3 contains 13 residues. The CDR3 is CDSKDGGTDTQYF. The CDR3 DNA reads as TGTGACAGCAAAGACGGGGGAACAGATACGCAGTATTTT. Using reference TRBV7-2 and TRBJ2-3 for the parts outside the CDR3, the full variable domain is GAGVSQSPSNKVTEKGKDVELRCDPISGHTALYWYRQSLGQGLEFLIYFQGNSAPDKSGLPSDRFSAERTGGSVSTLTIQRTQQEDSAVYLCDSKDGGTDTQYFGPGTRLTVL.

This clonotype has only a few counts. The J gene is TRBJ2-1, the V gene TRBV20-1, with D possibly being TRBD2 (6 bases). The CDR3 extends over 13 amino acids. Germline V gives CDR1 DFQATT, CDR2 SNEGSKA (reference sequence). V lost 3 bases, J lost 7 bases, and 13 bases lay in between. This CDR3 reads CSARGLARNEQFF. The DNA of the CDR3 is TGCAGTGCTAGGGGTCTAGCGAGGAATGAGCAGTTCTTC.

The table lists this clonotype with a few counts. The CDR3 loop is CASSLVSGGPYEQYF. In DNA form, the CDR3 reads TGTGCCAGCAGCTTAGTTTCCGGGGGACCCTACGAGCAGTACTTC. The genes are TRBV11-2 and TRBJ2-7, with D perhaps matching TRBD2 (6 bases). There are 15 residues in the CDR3. Germline CDR1 SGHAT, CDR2 FQNNGV. The V end was cut by 1 base, the J end by 2 bases, with 12 bases between.

The J gene is TRBJ2-3, the V gene TRBV5-1, with 9 positions matching TRBD1. After removal of 5 bases from V and 4 bases from J, the junction contained 8 bases not matched to a gene. The CDR3 sequence is 15 residues long. CDR1 and CDR2 from the germline V gene are SGHRS and YFSETQ. Here the CDR3 DNA reads TGCGCCAGCAGGGCCGGGACAGGGAAGCCAGATACGCAGTATTTT. Encoded protein: CASRAGTGKPDTQYF.

The rearrangement links TRBV6-2 or TRBV6-3 to TRBJ2-2; 11 positions agree with TRBD1. This CDR3 is built from 20 residues. Germline CDR1 and CDR2: MNHEY and SVGEGT. V shed 2 bases and J 3 bases; nucleotides not matched to a gene: 14. The CDR3 DNA reads TGTGCCAGCAGTTACACCGTAAAGGGTGGACAGGGGGCACACACCGGGGAGCTGTTTTTT. Amino acids: CASSYTVKGGQGAHTGELFF.

The chain uses TRBV20-1 and TRBJ2-1; unclear D gene. V lost 6 bases, J lost 1 base, and 10 bases lay in between. Germline V gene data show CDR1 as DFQATT and CDR2 as SNEGSKA (reference sequence). This CDR3 is built from 13 residues. The CDR3 protein is CSAKQWSYNEQFF. The CDR3 coding sequence is TGCAGTGCGAAGCAGTGGTCCTACAATGAGCAGTTCTTC.

The rearrangement uses TRBV7-2 and TRBJ2-1; the D gene is possibly TRBD2 (6 bases). The germline gives CDR1 SGHTA, CDR2 FQGNSA. The CDR3 covers 15 residues. Trimming left V 2 bases short and J 0 bases short, with 8 bases between. CDR3 in DNA: TGTGCCAGCAGCTTATCGGAGGGCTCCTACAATGAGCAGTTCTTC. Its protein product is CASSLSEGSYNEQFF.

The chain employs TRBV20-1 and TRBJ2-2; 8 bases are shared with TRBD1. Germline CDR1 DFQATT, CDR2 SNEGSKA (reference sequence). The CDR3 runs to 16 residues. V lost 2 bases to trimming and J lost 6 bases; unmatched junction nucleotides: 11. CDR3 region: CSARPLDRGGPGELFF. The CDR3 region has the DNA TGCAGTGCTAGACCTTTAGACAGGGGTGGGCCCGGGGAGCTGTTTTTT.

This sequence joins TRBV29-1 and TRBJ2-3; 9 bases fit TRBD1. The CDR3 is 16 amino acids. Germline CDR1 is SQVTM and CDR2 is ANQGSEA. J was trimmed by 6 bases and V by 8 bases; bases with no gene match: 18. In DNA form, the CDR3 reads TGCAGCATTAGAGACCTCCGGGACAGGGAGCCGGATACGCAGTATTTT. Its translation is CSIRDLRDREPDTQYF.

The V call is TRBV5-1, the J call TRBJ2-3; D tentatively fits TRBD1 or TRBD2 (5 bases each). Looked up from germline, CDR1 is SGHRS and CDR2 is YFSETQ. V was clipped by 3 bases and J by 2 bases, with 13 bases between them. This CDR3 comprises 15 residues. The CDR3 spells CASSSTTGTTDTQYF. Here the CDR3 DNA reads TGCGCCAGCAGCTCCACCACGGGGACCACAGATACGCAGTATTTT.